This passage covers 8 T cell receptor beta chains from one sample sequenced in a study of blood T cell repertoires in COVID-19. Clones were read by immunoSEQ multiplex PCR, and TCRdb kept only the in-frame ones, dropping some. In the table there are 15,000 to 20,000 clones, over 70% of which are singletons. Sequenced sample: peripheral blood. These receptors were taken from an elderly man with acute or convalescent COVID-19.

This chain joins TRBV2 and TRBJ1-5; tentative D call: TRBD1 (6 bases). Per germline, CDR1 SNHLY and CDR2 FYNNEI. V lost 7 bases and J 4 bases, leaving 11 bases between the germline ends. The CDR3 has 13 amino acids. The CDR3 loop reads CASTGGPNQPQHF. In nucleotides, the CDR3 is TGTGCCAGCACGGGGGGCCCTAATCAGCCCCAGCATTTT. Supplemented by reference TRBV2 and TRBJ1-5, the full variable domain reads EPEVTQTPSHQVTQMGQEVILRCVPISNHLYFYWYRQILGQKVEFLVSFYNNEISEKSEIFDDQFSVERPDGSNFTLKIRSTKLEDSAMYFCASTGGPNQPQHFGDGTRLSIL.

J is TRBJ1-6 and V is TRBV19; 7 nucleotides align to TRBD1. V shed 7 bases, J shed 9 bases, and the junction held 15 bases outside the gene matches. Germline V gives CDR1 LNHDA, CDR2 SQIVND (reference sequence). CDR3 length equals 16 residues. CDR3 amino acids: CASKNRGAFFGSPLHF. The CDR3 DNA follows: TGTGCCAGTAAAAACAGGGGCGCCTTTTTCGGTTCACCCCTCCACTTT.

This clone was seen a single time. CDR3 nucleotide sequence: TGTGCCAGCAGTTACTCGGGGACAGGGAATTCACCCCTCCACTTT. Protein sequence: CASSYSGTGNSPLHF. The chain recombines TRBV6-6 with TRBJ1-6; TRBD1 aligns across 9 bases. The V and J ends lost 0 bases and 7 bases, in that order; junction bases with no gene match: 1. The CDR3 covers 15 residues. Germline values: CDR1 MNHNY, CDR2 SVGAGI (reference sequence).

In its sample, this clone was seen once. The J gene is TRBJ2-1, the V gene TRBV29-1; TRBD2 aligns across 8 bases. Germline assignment: CDR1 SQVTM and CDR2 ANQGSEA. The CDR3 covers 16 residues. With V trimmed by 0 bases and J by 5 bases, 9 bases remained unmatched. CDR3 sequence (DNA): TGCAGCGTTGAAGACCCACTAGCGGTCGTAAACAATGAGCAGTTCTTC. Translation gives CSVEDPLAVVNNEQFF.

The V gene is TRBV29-1, the J gene TRBJ1-1, with 7 bases matching TRBD1. V lost 6 bases to trimming and J lost 1 base; unmatched junction nucleotides: 5. The CDR3 runs 13 residues. Germline-derived CDR1 and CDR2 are SQVTM and ANQGSEA. CDR3: CSVGGQRNTEAFF. DNA for the CDR3: TGCAGCGTGGGGGGACAGCGGAACACTGAAGCTTTCTTT.

Only one count was recorded for this clone. This chain connects TRBV28 to TRBJ2-7, with TRBD1 matching 11 bases. The CDR3 covers 15 residues. With V trimmed by 5 bases and J by 3 bases, 6 bases remained unmatched. CDR1 MDHEN and CDR2 SYDVKM come from the germline V gene. The CDR3 sequence is CASSTSGTGGYEQYF. In DNA form, the CDR3 reads TGTGCCAGCAGTACCTCCGGGACAGGGGGCTACGAGCAGTACTTC.

This clone was seen a single time. J is TRBJ2-5 and V is TRBV3-1 (or the pseudogene TRBV3-2); 11 bases fit TRBD2. This CDR3 has 15 amino acids. V lost 1 base to trimming and J lost 4 bases; unmatched junction nucleotides: 2. Germline lookup yields CDR1 LGHDT and CDR2 YNNKEL (reference sequence). DNA for the CDR3: TGTGCCAGCAGCCAAGGACTAGCGGGGTTAGAGACCCAGTACTTC. Translated, it gives CASSQGLAGLETQYF.

The chain links TRBV6-5 to TRBJ1-5; no clear D gene. Trimming stripped 6 bases from V and 1 base from J, with 13 bases between. Germline V CDR1 and CDR2: MNHEY, SVGAGI. This CDR3 is 15 amino acids long. The chain's CDR3 is CASSPALRSNQPQHF. The CDR3 DNA sequence: TGTGCCAGCAGCCCGGCCCTGAGGAGCAATCAGCCCCAGCATTTT.